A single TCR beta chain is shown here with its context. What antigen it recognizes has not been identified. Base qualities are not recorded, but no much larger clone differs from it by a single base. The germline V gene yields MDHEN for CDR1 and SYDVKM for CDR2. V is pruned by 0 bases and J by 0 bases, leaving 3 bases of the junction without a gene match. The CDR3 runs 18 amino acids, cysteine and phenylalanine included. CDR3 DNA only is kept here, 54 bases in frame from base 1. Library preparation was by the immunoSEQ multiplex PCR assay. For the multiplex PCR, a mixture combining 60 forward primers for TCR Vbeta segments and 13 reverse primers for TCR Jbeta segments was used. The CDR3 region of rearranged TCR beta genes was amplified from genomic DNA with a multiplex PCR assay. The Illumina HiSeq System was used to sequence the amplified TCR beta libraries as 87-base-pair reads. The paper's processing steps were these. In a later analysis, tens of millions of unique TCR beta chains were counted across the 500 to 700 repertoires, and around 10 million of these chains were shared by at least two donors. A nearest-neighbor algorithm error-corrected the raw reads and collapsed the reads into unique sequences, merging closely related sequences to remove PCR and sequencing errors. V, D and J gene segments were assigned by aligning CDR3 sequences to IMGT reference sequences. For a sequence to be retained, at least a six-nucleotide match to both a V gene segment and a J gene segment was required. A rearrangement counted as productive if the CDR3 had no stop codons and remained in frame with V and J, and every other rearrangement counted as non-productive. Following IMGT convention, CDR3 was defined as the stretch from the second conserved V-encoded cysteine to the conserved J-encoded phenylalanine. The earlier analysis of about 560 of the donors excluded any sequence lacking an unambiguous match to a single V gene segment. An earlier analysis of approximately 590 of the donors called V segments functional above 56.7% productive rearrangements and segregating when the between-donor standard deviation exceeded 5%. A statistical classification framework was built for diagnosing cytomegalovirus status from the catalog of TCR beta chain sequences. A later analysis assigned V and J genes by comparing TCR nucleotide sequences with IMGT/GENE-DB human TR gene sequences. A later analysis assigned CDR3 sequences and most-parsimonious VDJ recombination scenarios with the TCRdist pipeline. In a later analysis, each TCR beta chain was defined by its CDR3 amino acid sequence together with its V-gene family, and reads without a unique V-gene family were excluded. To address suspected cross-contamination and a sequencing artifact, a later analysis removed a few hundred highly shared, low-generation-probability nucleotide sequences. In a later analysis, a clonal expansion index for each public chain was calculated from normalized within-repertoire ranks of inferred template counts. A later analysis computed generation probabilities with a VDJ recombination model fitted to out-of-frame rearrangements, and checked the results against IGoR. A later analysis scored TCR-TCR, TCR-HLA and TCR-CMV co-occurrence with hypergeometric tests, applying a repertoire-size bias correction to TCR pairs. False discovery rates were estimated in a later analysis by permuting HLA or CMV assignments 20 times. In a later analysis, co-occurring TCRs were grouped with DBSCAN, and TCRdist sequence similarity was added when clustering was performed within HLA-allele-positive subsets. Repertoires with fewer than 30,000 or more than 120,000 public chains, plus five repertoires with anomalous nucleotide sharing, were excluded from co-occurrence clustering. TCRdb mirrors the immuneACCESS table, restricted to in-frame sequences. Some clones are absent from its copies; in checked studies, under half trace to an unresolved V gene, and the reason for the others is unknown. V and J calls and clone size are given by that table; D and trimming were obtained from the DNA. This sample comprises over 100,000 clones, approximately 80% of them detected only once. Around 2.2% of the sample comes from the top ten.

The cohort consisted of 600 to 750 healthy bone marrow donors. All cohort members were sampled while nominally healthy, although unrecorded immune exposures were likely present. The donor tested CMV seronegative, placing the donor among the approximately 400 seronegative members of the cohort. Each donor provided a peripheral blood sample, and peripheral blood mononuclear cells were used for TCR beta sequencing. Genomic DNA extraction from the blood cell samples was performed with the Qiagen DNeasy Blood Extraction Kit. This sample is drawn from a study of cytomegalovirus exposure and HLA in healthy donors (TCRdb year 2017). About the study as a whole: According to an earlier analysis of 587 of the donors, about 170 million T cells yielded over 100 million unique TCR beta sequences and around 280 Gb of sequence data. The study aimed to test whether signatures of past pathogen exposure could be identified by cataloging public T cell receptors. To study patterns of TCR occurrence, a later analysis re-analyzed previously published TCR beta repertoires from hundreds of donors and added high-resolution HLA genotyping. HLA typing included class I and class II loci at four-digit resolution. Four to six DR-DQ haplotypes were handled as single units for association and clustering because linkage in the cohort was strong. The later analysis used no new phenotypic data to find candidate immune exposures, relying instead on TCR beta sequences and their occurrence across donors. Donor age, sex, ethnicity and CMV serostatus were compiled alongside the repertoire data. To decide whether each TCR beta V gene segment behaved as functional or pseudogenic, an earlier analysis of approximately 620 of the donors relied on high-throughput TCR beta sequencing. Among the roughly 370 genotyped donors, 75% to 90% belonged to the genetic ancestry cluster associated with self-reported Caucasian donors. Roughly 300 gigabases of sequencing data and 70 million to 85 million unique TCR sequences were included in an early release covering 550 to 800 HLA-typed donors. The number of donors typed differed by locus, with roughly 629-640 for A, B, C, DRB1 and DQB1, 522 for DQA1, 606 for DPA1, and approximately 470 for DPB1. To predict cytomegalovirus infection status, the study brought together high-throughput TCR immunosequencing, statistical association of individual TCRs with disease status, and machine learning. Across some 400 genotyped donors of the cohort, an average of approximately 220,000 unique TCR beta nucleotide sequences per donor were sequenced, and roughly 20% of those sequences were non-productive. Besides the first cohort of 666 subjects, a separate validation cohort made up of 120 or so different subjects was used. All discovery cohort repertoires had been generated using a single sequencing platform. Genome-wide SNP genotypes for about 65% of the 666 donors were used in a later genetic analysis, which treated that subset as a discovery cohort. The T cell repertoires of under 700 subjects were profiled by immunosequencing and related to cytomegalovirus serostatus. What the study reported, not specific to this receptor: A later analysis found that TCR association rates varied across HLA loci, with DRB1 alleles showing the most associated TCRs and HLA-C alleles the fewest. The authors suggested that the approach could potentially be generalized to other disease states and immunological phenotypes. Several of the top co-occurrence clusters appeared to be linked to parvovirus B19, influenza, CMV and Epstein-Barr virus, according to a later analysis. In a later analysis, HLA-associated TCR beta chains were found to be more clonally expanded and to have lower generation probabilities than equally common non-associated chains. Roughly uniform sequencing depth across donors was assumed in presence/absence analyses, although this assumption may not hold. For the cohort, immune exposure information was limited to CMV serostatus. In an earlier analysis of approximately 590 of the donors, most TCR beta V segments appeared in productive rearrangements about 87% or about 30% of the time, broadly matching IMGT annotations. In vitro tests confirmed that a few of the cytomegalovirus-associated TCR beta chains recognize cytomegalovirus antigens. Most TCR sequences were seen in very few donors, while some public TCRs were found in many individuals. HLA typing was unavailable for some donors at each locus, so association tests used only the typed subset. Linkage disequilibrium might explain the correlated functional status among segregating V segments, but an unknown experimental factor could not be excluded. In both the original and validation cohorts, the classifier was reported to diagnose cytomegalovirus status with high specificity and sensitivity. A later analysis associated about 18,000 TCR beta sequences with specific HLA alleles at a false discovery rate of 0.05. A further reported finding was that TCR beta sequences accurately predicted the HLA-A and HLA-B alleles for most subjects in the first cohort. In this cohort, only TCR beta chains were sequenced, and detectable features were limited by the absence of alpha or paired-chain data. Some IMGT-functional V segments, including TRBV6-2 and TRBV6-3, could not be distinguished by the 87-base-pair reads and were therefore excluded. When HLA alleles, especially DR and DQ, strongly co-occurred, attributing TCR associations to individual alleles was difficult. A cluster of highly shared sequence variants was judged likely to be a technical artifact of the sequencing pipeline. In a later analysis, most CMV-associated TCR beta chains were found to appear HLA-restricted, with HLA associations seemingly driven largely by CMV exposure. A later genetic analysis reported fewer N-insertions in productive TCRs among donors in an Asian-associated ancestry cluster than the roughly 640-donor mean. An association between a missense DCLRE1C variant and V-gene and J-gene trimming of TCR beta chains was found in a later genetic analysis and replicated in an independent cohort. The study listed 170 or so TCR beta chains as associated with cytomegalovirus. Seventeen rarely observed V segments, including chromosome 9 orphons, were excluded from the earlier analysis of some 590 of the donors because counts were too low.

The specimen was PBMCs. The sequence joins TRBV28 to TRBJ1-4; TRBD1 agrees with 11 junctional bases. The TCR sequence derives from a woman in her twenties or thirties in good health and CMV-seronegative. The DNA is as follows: TGTGCCAGCAGTTTATGGGACAGGGGGCTTGCAACTAATGAAAAACTGTTTTTT. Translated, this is CASSLWDRGLATNEKLFF.